These 8 T cell receptor beta chains were all obtained from the same sample, sequenced in a study of vaccination effects on CD4 cells after COVID-19. Antigens of these TCRs are unknown. Culture lasted roughly 9 days before CD4+ T cell isolation. Infection dated between March and December 2020, before the Alpha, Beta and Delta variants reached the United States. The vaccine given was either BNT162b2 or mRNA-1273, in two doses. Using immunoSEQ multiplex PCR, the repertoire was profiled, and TCRdb retains in-frame clones only, with some absent. The sample comprises nearly 50,000 clones, 65% to 80% of which are singletons, and around 5% rests with the top ten. This specimen was CD4+ T cells from PBMCs cultured without peptide, taken after COVID-19 vaccination. The receptors derive from a human donor who had a prior SARS-CoV-2 infection.

This clone was seen once. The chain recombines TRBV6-2 or TRBV6-3 with TRBJ2-3, with 9 nucleotides matching TRBD2. Trimming removed 3 bases from V and 6 bases from J; junction bases left unmatched: 4. Germline CDR1 and CDR2: MNHEY and SVGEGT. The CDR3 runs 14 residues. The DNA for the CDR3 is TGTGCCAGCAGTTATATAGCGGGAGTTGATACGCAGTATTTT. Residues: CASSYIAGVDTQYF.

The chain employs TRBV5-1 and TRBJ2-7; perhaps TRBD1 as D (6 bases). This CDR3 is 15 amino acids long. Germline V gene sequence: CDR1 SGHRS, CDR2 YFSETQ. V shed 4 bases and J shed 4 bases, with 18 bases lying between them. DNA for the CDR3: TGCGCCAGCAGCCTCGGAGTGGGGGCCGTATACGAGCAGTACTTC. This sequence encodes CASSLGVGAVYEQYF.

The chain couples TRBV18 to TRBJ1-1; D not resolved. Trimming took 3 bases from V and 1 from J, leaving 9 bases between them. Germline CDR1 is KGHSH and CDR2 is LQKENI. The CDR3 is 14 residues long. CDR3 in DNA: TGTGCCAGCTCACCGCGACGTGAGAACACTGAAGCTTTCTTT. Residues: CASSPRRENTEAFF.

The chain employs TRBV4-2 and TRBJ2-4; the match to TRBD2 covers 10 bases. V trimming: 1 base; J trimming: 0 bases; junction bases outside the gene matches: 12. The CDR3 length is 20 residues. From germline, CDR1 is LGHNA and CDR2 YNFKEQ. The CDR3 region has the DNA TGTGCCAGCAGCCAAGCGGCCAGCGGGAGGGGTCTTTTAGCCAAAAACATTCAGTACTTC. Translation: CASSQAASGRGLLAKNIQYF.

The V and J genes are TRBV18 and TRBJ2-6; D remains ambiguous. Between the trimmed V and J ends, which lost 3 bases and 0 bases, there was a span of 9 bases. The CDR3 has 16 residues. CDR1 is KGHSH and CDR2 is LQKENI in the germline V gene. CDR3 nucleotide sequence: TGTGCCAGCTCACCCGACGGACGCTCTGGGGCCAACGTCCTGACTTTC. This codes for CASSPDGRSGANVLTF. The variable domain in full, completed from reference TRBV18 and TRBJ2-6, reads NAGVMQNPRHLVRRRGQEARLRCSPMKGHSHVYWYRQLPEEGLKFMVYLQKENIIDESGMPKERFSAEFPKEGPSILRIQQVVRGDSAAYFCASSPDGRSGANVLTFGAGSRLTVL.

The chain employs TRBV18 and TRBJ1-2; perhaps TRBD1 as D (5 bases). Trimming stripped 2 bases from V and 8 bases from J, with 12 bases between. Germline V CDR1 and CDR2: KGHSH, LQKENI. This CDR3 region has 13 residues. Written as DNA, the CDR3 is TGTGCCAGCTCACCATTGGGGGACTCAGGCTACACCTTC. Translation gives CASSPLGDSGYTF.

This chain connects TRBV5-1 to TRBJ2-5, with 8 bases matching TRBD1. After removal of 4 bases from V and 5 bases from J, the junction contained 10 bases not matched to a gene. The CDR3 is made up of 15 amino acids. Germline assignment: CDR1 SGHRS and CDR2 YFSETQ. The CDR3 sequence: CASSHHQGAEETQYF. In DNA, the CDR3 is TGCGCCAGCAGCCATCACCAGGGGGCTGAGGAGACCCAGTACTTC. Filled out from reference TRBV5-1 and TRBJ2-5, the complete variable domain reads KAGVTQTPRYLIKTRGQQVTLSCSPISGHRSVSWYQQTPGQGLQFLFEYFSETQRNKGNFPGRFSGRQFSNSRSEMNVSTLELGDSALYLCASSHHQGAEETQYFGPGTRLLVL.

This chain uses TRBV7-8 with TRBJ1-2; D is perhaps TRBD1 (6 bases). Germline V gives CDR1 SGHVS, CDR2 FQNEAQ. The CDR3 is made up of 14 amino acids. Trimming left V 5 bases short and J 8 bases short, with 18 bases between. The CDR3 nucleotides read TGTGCCAGCAGCCCCTTTGGGGGGCGGGGAGGCTACACCTTC. Translating it yields CASSPFGGRGGYTF.